The clone carrying this TCR beta chain has at least ten counts. The antigen remains undetermined. This entry comes from a study of T cells in Graves' hyperthyroidism and ophthalmopathy. CDR1 and CDR2 from the germline V gene are SGHAT and FQNNGV. The CDR3 has 15 amino acids. V was pared by 1 base and J by 5 bases, with 6 bases of the junction left unmatched. General observations from the study: Ophthalmopathy was identified by the model a median about 6.4 months ahead of onset.

RNA transcripts were the template for amplifying TCR beta CDR3 regions. A set of HTBI primers served as the primers for a first-round RT-PCR of the TCR CDR3. TCRdb fed the multiplex PCR reads into MiXCR, producing one record per CDR3 protein. Of 500,000 to 550,000 distinct CDR3 sequences listed, just under 20% were seen once; the top ten hold over 45%. This clonotype was obtained from a man between 40 and 49 years old with Graves' ophthalmopathy. The sequencing sample was made of blood. The chain is built from TRBV11-2 and TRBJ2-3, with 7 bases lining up with TRBD1. CDR3: CASSLVPGGGDTQYF. As DNA, the CDR3 is TGTGCCAGCAGCTTAGTCCCAGGGGGTGGAGATACGCAGTATTTT. The full variable domain, completed using reference TRBV11-2 and TRBJ2-3, is EAGVAQSPRYKIIEKRQSVAFWCNPISGHATLYWYQQILGQGPKLLIQFQNNGVVDDSQLPKDRFSAERLKGVDSTLKIQPAKLEDSAVYLCASSLVPGGGDTQYFGPGTRLTVL.